This T cell receptor (beta chain) is from a study of memory CD4+ T cells and cytomegalovirus serostatus. Sequenced by immunoSEQ multiplex PCR; TCRdb stores in-frame clones only, minus some. The sample has some 46,000 clones; around four fifths are singletons. Single viable CD3+CD4+CD8-CD45RO+ cells were sorted as the memory CD4+ T cells. This TCR was recovered from an adult in good health and CMV-seronegative. The specimen sequenced was memory CD4+ T cells from blood.

CDR3 protein: CASSRAAQTYEQYF. The DNA for the CDR3 is TGTGCCAGCTCACGTGCAGCTCAGACCTACGAGCAGTACTTC. The chain couples TRBV18 to TRBJ2-7; D ambiguous. The V and J ends lost 4 bases and 2 bases respectively, with 12 bases between them. Germline V gene lookup returns CDR1 KGHSH and CDR2 LQKENI. The length of the CDR3 is 14 residues.